One T cell receptor beta chain is described in this entry. Its antigen is not identified. The sample comes from a study of cytotoxic CD8 clonotypes in ibrutinib-treated CLL. Whole-study findings and limits: Clonality rose at ibrutinib response, held steady in sustained remission, and fell toward baseline at progression.

Only in-frame clones appear in the TCRdb table, and some are missing; sequencing was by immunoSEQ multiplex PCR. The sample includes approximately 140,000 clones, approximately 90% of them seen just once. The trim removed 1 base at V and 5 bases at J, leaving 4 bases unmatched. Germline loops: CDR1 SGHAT, CDR2 FQNNGV. This CDR3 has 16 amino acids. The sequences come from PBMCs, collected after 12 months of ibrutinib treatment. The rearrangement uses TRBV11-2 and TRBJ2-5, with 13 positions matching TRBD2. The origin of this receptor is a human donor with chronic lymphocytic leukemia. The CDR3 coding sequence is TGTGCCAGCAGCTTAGGAGGACTAGCGGGAGTCGAGACCCAGTACTTC. Residues: CASSLGGLAGVETQYF. The whole variable domain, remainder taken from reference TRBV11-2 and TRBJ2-5, is EAGVAQSPRYKIIEKRQSVAFWCNPISGHATLYWYQQILGQGPKLLIQFQNNGVVDDSQLPKDRFSAERLKGVDSTLKIQPAKLEDSAVYLCASSLGGLAGVETQYFGPGTRLLVL.